This passage covers 4 T cell receptor beta chains from one sample sequenced in a study of blood T cell repertoires in COVID-19. Clones were sequenced by immunoSEQ multiplex PCR, and TCRdb holds only the in-frame ones, with some missing. The table shows 250,000 to 350,000 clones, with nearly 90% occurring only once. Sequencing was done on a sample of PBMCs or T cells enriched from blood (not recorded which). These receptors were obtained from a woman between 18 and 29 years old with acute COVID-19.

This chain joins TRBV2 and TRBJ1-1; the match to TRBD1 covers 7 bases. V lost 8 bases to trimming and J lost 6 bases; unmatched junction nucleotides: 6. The CDR3 has 12 residues. Germline V gene lookup returns CDR1 SNHLY and CDR2 FYNNEI. The CDR3 region has the DNA TGTGCCAGCGATACAGGGACAGCTGAAGCTTTCTTT. It translates to CASDTGTAEAFF.

J is TRBJ1-6 and V is TRBV19; TRBD1 agrees at 7 bases. Germline values: CDR1 LNHDA, CDR2 SQIVND (reference sequence). The CDR3 length is 15 residues. Germline trimming cut 6 bases from V and 7 bases from J; bases unmatched to any gene: 9. The CDR3 bases are TGTGCCAGTAGCCCCCGACAGGGCACCAATTCACCCCTCCACTTT. Translation: CASSPRQGTNSPLHF.

This rearrangement joins TRBV12-5 to TRBJ1-5; D call uncertain. V lost 0 bases and J lost 2, with 14 bases in between. Germline lookup yields CDR1 LGHNT and CDR2 FRNRAP. This CDR3 comprises 17 residues. As DNA, the CDR3 is TGTGCTAGTGGTTTGGTACCTAGAGCAAGCGGCAATCAGCCCCAGCATTTT. It is translated as CASGLVPRASGNQPQHF.

V gene TRBV19 combines with J gene TRBJ2-1; 13 positions agree with TRBD2. Trimming at V came to 7 bases and at J to 8 bases, leaving 17 bases not matched to a gene. Per the germline V gene, CDR1 is LNHDA and CDR2 is SQIVND (reference sequence). CDR3 length: 18 residues. CDR3 sequence (DNA): TGTGCCAGTACCCGGCCGGGACTAGCGGGATTCCACACATATGAGCAGTTCTTC. Amino acids: CASTRPGLAGFHTYEQFF. Using reference TRBV19 and TRBJ2-1 for the parts outside the CDR3, the full variable domain is DGGITQSPKYLFRKEGQNVTLSCEQNLNHDAMYWYRQDPGQGLRLIYYSQIVNDFQKGDIAEGYSVSREKKESFPLTVTSAQKNPTAFYLCASTRPGLAGFHTYEQFFGPGTRLTVL.